This entry is about one TCR beta chain. This CDR3 is 15 amino acids long. Germline CDR1 and CDR2: MGHRA and YSYEKL. Trimming cost V 4 bases and J 4 bases; bases outside gene matches: 7. This sample is drawn from a study of blood T cell repertoires in COVID-19. Across the study: Acute-phase and convalescent COVID-19 samples originated in the United States, Italy and Spain. Nucleic acid was either cDNA or gDNA, and it came from T cells, B-cell-depleted T cells, or PBMCs.

In the authors' workflow: Reference gene primer amplification gave estimated nucleated cell counts. Here immunoSEQ multiplex PCR was the method, and the copy in TCRdb shows in-frame clones only, minus some. V and J calls and clone size are given by that table; D and trimming were obtained from the DNA. The sample lists 75,000 to 90,000 clones; 85% were seen once. The genes are TRBV4-1 and TRBJ2-1; 7 positions match TRBD2. The sequencing sample was made of peripheral blood. The receptor's source is an elderly man with active or convalescent COVID-19. CDR3 region: CASSRSGGSYNEQFF. The CDR3 DNA reads as TGCGCCAGCAGCCGGTCGGGCGGGAGTTACAATGAGCAGTTCTTC.